These 9 T cell receptor beta chains were sequenced from one sample in a study of post-analysis software for immune sequencing data. Findings and caveats of the study: Roughly five TRBV segments appeared more often in patients than in controls, and TRBV5-6, TRBV5-1 and TRBV20-1 were among these.

Their recognized antigens are unknown. Sequencing libraries made from TCR beta cDNA carried unique molecular identifiers. TCRdb passed the PCR reads through MiXCR, listing each CDR3 protein once. The data hold approximately 770,000 distinct CDR3 sequences, with 46% observed a single time. The material sequenced was blood. These receptors were obtained from a girl aged 5-17 years with multiple sclerosis.

This clonotype was seen a handful of times. CDR3 loop: CASRGGGSGHEQYF. The CDR3 bases are TGTGCCAGCAGGGGGGGCGGGAGCGGTCACGAGCAGTACTTC. The chain uses TRBV2 and TRBJ2-7, with a tentative D call TRBD2 (7 bases). This CDR3 is built from 14 residues. Germline CDR1 SNHLY, CDR2 FYNNEI. The V end was cut by 6 bases, the J end by 5 bases, with 17 bases between.

This rearrangement joins TRBV5-1 to TRBJ2-7, with TRBD1 identical over 7 bases. Germline trimming cut 1 base from V and 5 bases from J; bases unmatched to any gene: 6. CDR3 size: 14 residues. Germline V lookup: CDR1 SGHRS, CDR2 YFSETQ. The CDR3, as DNA: TGCGCCAGCAGCTTGACAGGGGCCGACGACGAGCAGTACTTC. As protein: CASSLTGADDEQYF.

The chain employs TRBV28 and TRBJ2-7; 10 nucleotides agree with TRBD1. V shed 3 bases, J shed 5 bases, and the junction held 10 bases outside the gene matches. This CDR3 region has 16 residues. Germline V gives CDR1 MDHEN, CDR2 SYDVKM. The CDR3 DNA follows: TGTGCCAGCAGTTTCCCCAGGACAGGGGGTGGGAACGAGCAGTACTTC. Amino acids: CASSFPRTGGGNEQYF.

The gene calls are TRBV20-1 and TRBJ2-3; unclear D gene. The CDR3 consists of 14 residues. With 4 bases removed from V and 0 bases from J, the gap between germline ends came to 11 bases. Germline V gene data show CDR1 as DFQATT and CDR2 as SNEGSKA (reference sequence). The CDR3 DNA reads as TGCAGTGCTAAACAGCCCGGTAGCACAGATACGCAGTATTTT. Translated, it gives CSAKQPGSTDTQYF.

This clonotype came up once. V gene TRBV20-1 combines with J gene TRBJ2-3; D gene uncertain. The CDR3 covers 14 residues. Trimming removed 6 bases from V and 5 bases from J, with 18 bases in between. The germline gives CDR1 DFQATT, CDR2 SNEGSKA (reference sequence). The CDR3 region is CSARLPRVGDTQYF. In DNA form, the CDR3 reads TGCAGTGCCCGATTGCCGCGAGTGGGAGATACGCAGTATTTT.

The chain has TRBV5-6 and TRBJ2-6; no clear D. V lost 5 bases and J 3 bases, leaving 12 bases between the germline ends. This CDR3 spans 15 amino acids. CDR1 and CDR2 (germline): SGHDT, YYEEEE. The CDR3 coding sequence is TGTGCCAGCAGTTCGGCGGTATATGGGGCCAACGTCCTGACTTTC. As protein: CASSSAVYGANVLTF.

The chain recombines TRBV6-2 or TRBV6-3 with TRBJ2-7; TRBD1 aligns across 10 bases. J lost 2 bases, V lost 6 bases, and 4 bases had no gene match. Per germline, CDR1 MNHEY and CDR2 SVGEGT. CDR3 size: 14 residues. This chain's CDR3 is CASREDRGAYEQYF. The CDR3 region has the DNA TGTGCCAGCAGGGAGGACAGGGGGGCCTACGAGCAGTACTTC.

This chain joins TRBV12-3 or TRBV12-4 and TRBJ1-1; perhaps TRBD1 as D (5 bases). Between the trimmed V and J ends, which lost 5 bases and 1 base, there was a span of 11 bases. The CDR3 sequence is 14 residues long. CDR3 in DNA: TGTGCCAGCAGTCCCGGGGCTACGAACACTGAAGCTTTCTTT. This sequence encodes CASSPGATNTEAFF.

This clonotype was observed a few times. The chain employs TRBV4-3 and TRBJ1-5; possible D gene TRBD1, 5 bases. Germline values: CDR1 LGHNA, CDR2 YSLEER. The CDR3 is made up of 18 amino acids. The V gene lost 0 bases and the J gene lost 4 bases, with 19 bases spanning the gap. The chain's CDR3 is CASSQDILWRGVNQPQHF. The CDR3 DNA reads as TGCGCCAGCAGCCAAGATATACTCTGGAGGGGTGTAAATCAGCCCCAGCATTTT.